The sequence of this TCR beta chain was determined in a study of CD4+ T cells in melanoma. TCRdb's copy holds only in-frame clones and misses some; the assay was immunoSEQ multiplex PCR. The sample has 8,000 to 10,000 clones; over 55% are singletons. The V end was cut by 3 bases, the J end by 1 base, with 9 bases between. Germline CDR1 reads SGHDN; CDR2 reads FVKESK. The CDR3 is 14 amino acids. This sequence joins TRBV14 and TRBJ1-1, with unresolved D. Sequencing used cells from a culture (not recorded whether cultured in vitro). This clonotype was obtained from a human donor with melanoma. The CDR3: CASSQVLGNTEAFF. The CDR3 DNA is TGTGCCAGCAGCCAGGTTTTGGGGAACACTGAAGCTTTCTTT.